This entry lists 18 T cell receptor beta chains sequenced from one sample in a study of naive and memory T cell subsets. Two oligonucleotides, mixed equimolar, formed the beta constant-region primer covering TRBC1 and TRBC2. MiXCR was run by TCRdb on the UMI-ligation and nested PCR reads, yielding one entry per CDR3 protein. The sample has about 85,000 distinct CDR3 sequences, about an eighth seen once. Sequencing used central memory CD4+ T cells from blood. These receptors were collected from a human donor in good health.

This clonotype came up many times. The chain recombines TRBV6-6 with TRBJ2-7; possibly TRBD2 for D (6 bases). The CDR3 consists of 14 residues. V was cut by 7 bases and J by 7 bases, with 20 bases left in between. From germline, CDR1 is MNHNY and CDR2 SVGAGI (reference sequence). CDR3 DNA: TGTGCCAGCACCTCCACCGGAGGGGTATGGGAGCAGTACTTC. It yields the protein CASTSTGGVWEQYF.

This chain links TRBV19 with TRBJ2-1; 7 bases are a match to TRBD2. Looked up from germline, CDR1 is LNHDA and CDR2 is SQIVND (reference sequence). Losses at the gene ends were 8 bases for V and 3 bases for J; bases not matched to a gene: 1. This CDR3 is 12 amino acids long. CDR3 nucleotide sequence: TGTGCCAGTGGGGGGGACTACAATGAGCAGTTCTTC. Amino acids: CASGGDYNEQFF.

The chain couples TRBV3-1 to TRBJ2-7; 15 positions agree with TRBD2. Germline CDR1 and CDR2: LGHDT and YNNKEL (reference sequence). V was pared by 4 bases and J by 4 bases, with 8 bases of the junction left unmatched. The CDR3 consists of 17 residues. CDR3 DNA sequence: TGTGCCAGCAGCCGACTACCCGGACTAGCGGGAGGGTACGAGCAGTACTTC. The encoded protein is CASSRLPGLAGGYEQYF.

A remark on this clonotype: Compared with germline, one end of the junction differs, possibly owing to a read error. V gene TRBV12-3 or TRBV12-4 combines with J gene TRBJ2-1, with D uncertain. The CDR3 contains 14 residues. CDR3 sequence reads: CASSLIRKYNEQIF. Here the CDR3 DNA reads TGTGCCAGCAGTTTAATTAGAAAGTACAATGAGCAGATCTTC.

The chain carries TRBV5-1 and TRBJ1-2; 8 positions agree with TRBD1. V shed 4 bases and J 4 bases; nucleotides not matched to a gene: 9. CDR1 and CDR2 (germline): SGHRS, YFSETQ. There are 15 residues in the CDR3. The CDR3 DNA sequence: TGCGCCAGCAGCGTCGTCGTTACAGGGGGCTATGGCTACACCTTC. Translated: CASSVVVTGGYGYTF.

The table lists this clonotype with a few counts. Germline and junction disagree at one end, which may indicate a read error. The chain couples TRBV6-5 to TRBJ2-3; D tentatively fits TRBD1 or TRBD2 (5 bases each). Germline CDR1 is MNHEY and CDR2 is SVGAGI. This CDR3 contains 16 residues. CDR3 sequence (DNA): TGTGCCGCCGGCCGCGTACGTGGGGCTAGCATAGATACGCAGTATTTT. Its translation: CAAGRVRGASIDTQYF.

This clonotype was seen more than once but under ten times. This rearrangement joins TRBV7-2 to TRBJ1-2; no reliable D call. CDR3 length: 14 amino acids. V dropped 5 bases and J dropped 4 bases, with 14 bases sitting between them. The germline V gene encodes CDR1 SGHTA and CDR2 FQGNSA. The CDR3 sequence: CASSPVPPGYGYTF. CDR3 nucleotide sequence: TGTGCCAGCAGCCCCGTCCCTCCGGGCTATGGCTACACCTTC. Using reference TRBV7-2 and TRBJ1-2 for the parts outside the CDR3, the full variable domain is GAGVSQSPSNKVTEKGKDVELRCDPISGHTALYWYRQSLGQGLEFLIYFQGNSAPDKSGLPSDRFSAERTGGSVSTLTIQRTQQEDSAVYLCASSPVPPGYGYTFGSGTRLTVV.

This clonotype has a count of ten or more. V is TRBV7-3 and J is TRBJ2-3; D possibly corresponds to TRBD2 (6 bases). Germline CDR1 and CDR2: SGHTA and FQGTGA. The germline V and J ends were trimmed by 2 bases and 2 bases, with 14 bases remaining between them. CDR3 size: 16 residues. This CDR3 is CASSLGSAGYTDTQYF. The CDR3 DNA reads as TGTGCCAGCAGCTTAGGGAGCGCGGGGTACACAGATACGCAGTATTTT.

This chain uses TRBV2 with TRBJ1-1, with D uncertain. This CDR3 is 13 amino acids long. Trimming cost V 7 bases and J 0 bases, with 9 bases left between them. The germline V gene has CDR1 SNHLY and CDR2 FYNNEI. Here the CDR3 reads CASKGQVNTEAFF. The CDR3 coding sequence is TGTGCCAGCAAAGGGCAGGTGAACACTGAAGCTTTCTTT. Complete variable domain (other parts from reference TRBV2 and TRBJ1-1): EPEVTQTPSHQVTQMGQEVILRCVPISNHLYFYWYRQILGQKVEFLVSFYNNEISEKSEIFDDQFSVERPDGSNFTLKIRSTKLEDSAMYFCASKGQVNTEAFFGQGTRLTVV.

This clonotype was observed many times. The chain couples TRBV20-1 to TRBJ2-6; D is undetermined. V lost 0 bases, J lost 0 bases, and 6 bases lay in between. Germline CDR1 reads DFQATT; CDR2 reads SNEGSKA (reference sequence). The length of the CDR3 is 15 residues. The CDR3 DNA is TGCAGTGCTAGAGATGCCCGCTCTGGGGCCAACGTCCTGACTTTC. This translates into CSARDARSGANVLTF.

The CDR3 spells CASSLEGLAGGGTGELFF. CDR3 DNA: TGTGCCAGCAGCCTCGAGGGACTAGCGGGAGGAGGTACCGGGGAGCTGTTTTTT. The rearrangement joins TRBV2 to TRBJ2-2; 15 positions agree with TRBD2. V gave up 6 bases and J gave up 5 bases; unmatched junction bases: 10. The CDR3 contains 18 residues. The germline V gene has CDR1 SNHLY and CDR2 FYNNEI.

This clonotype was picked up many times. This sequence joins TRBV15 and TRBJ1-5; 7 bases line up with TRBD1. The CDR3 is 16 amino acids. V lost 4 bases to trimming and J lost 1 base; unmatched junction nucleotides: 7. Per the germline V gene, CDR1 is LNHNV and CDR2 is YYDKDF (reference sequence). DNA of the CDR3: TGTGCCACCAGCACAACAGGGGAAGGAAGCAATCAGCCCCAGCATTTT. Its translation: CATSTTGEGSNQPQHF.

This clonotype was recorded at least ten times. This chain links TRBV29-1 with TRBJ2-3, with TRBD2 as a possible D gene (6 bases). This CDR3 comprises 15 residues. Germline V gene sequence: CDR1 SQVTM, CDR2 ANQGSEA. The V and J ends lost 4 bases and 7 bases respectively, with 21 bases between them. The CDR3 sequence is CSVVGIREHIYTQYF. Here the CDR3 DNA reads TGCAGCGTTGTGGGGATTCGGGAGCATATATATACGCAGTATTTT.

J is TRBJ1-6 and V is TRBV20-1; 8 bases fit TRBD1. V dropped 3 bases and J dropped 9; count of bases not matched to a gene: 4. This CDR3 is built from 13 residues. The germline CDR1 and CDR2 sequences are DFQATT and SNEGSKA (reference sequence). CDR3 nucleotides: TGCAGTGCTAGCCTGGACAGGGCTTCACCCCTCCACTTT. Its protein is CSASLDRASPLHF.

This clonotype has ten or more counts. The chain recombines TRBV15 with TRBJ2-1; weak D call: TRBD2 (6 bases). CDR1 and CDR2 from the germline V gene are LNHNV and YYDKDF (reference sequence). This CDR3 is built from 14 residues. The V gene lost 4 bases and the J gene lost 2 bases, with 9 bases spanning the gap. The CDR3 reads CATSTRTTYNEQFF. CDR3 sequence (DNA): TGTGCCACCAGCACCAGGACTACCTACAATGAGCAGTTCTTC.

This clonotype was seen more than once but under ten times. CDR3 sequence (DNA): TGTGCCAGCAGTTACACCGGCGCGGGCCTTCATGGCTACACCTTC. It encodes CASSYTGAGLHGYTF. The gene calls are TRBV6-5 and TRBJ1-2; D unresolved. Germline V gene data show CDR1 as MNHEY and CDR2 as SVGAGI. The V end was cut by 2 bases, the J end by 6 bases, with 16 bases between. The CDR3 contains 15 residues.

This clonotype has at least ten counts. V gene TRBV15 combines with J gene TRBJ2-3; the D is unclear. The CDR3 is made up of 14 amino acids. Trimming shortened V by 5 bases and J by 2 bases, and 11 bases separated the two germline ends. The germline V gene has CDR1 LNHNV and CDR2 YYDKDF (reference sequence). This chain's CDR3 is CATSLVEHTDTQYF. CDR3 coding DNA: TGTGCCACCAGCCTGGTAGAACACACAGATACGCAGTATTTT.

This clonotype came up a few times. The chain recombines TRBV29-1 with TRBJ2-1; D assignment may be TRBD1 or TRBD2 (5 bases each). Germline CDR1 and CDR2: SQVTM and ANQGSEA. V was pared by 4 bases and J by 0 bases, with 7 bases between. The CDR3 has 13 residues. The CDR3 spells CSVAGSSYNEQFF. For the CDR3, the DNA is TGCAGCGTTGCAGGGAGCTCCTACAATGAGCAGTTCTTC.